This T cell receptor (beta chain) appears in the sequencing data of a study of OX40 agonist ivuxolimab in advanced cancers. About the study: Patients were given ivuxolimab, an antibody that agonizes OX40 (CD134). Study results and limitations: The authors also found low normalized T-cell clonal expansion in some nonresponders. Compared with CD4+, CD8+ T cells on average had more expanded clones.

Individuals having autoimmune disease history or systemic immunosuppression were not enrolled. CDR1 is MNHEY and CDR2 is SVGAGI in the germline V gene. Deletions cut 2 bases from V and 2 bases from J, with 16 bases between. The CDR3 length is 16 residues. In regard to this clone: Antigen specificity is unknown.

TCRdb's copy holds only in-frame clones and misses some; the assay was immunoSEQ multiplex PCR. The sample consists of 70,000 to 90,000 clones, roughly 86% of them appearing once. This clonotype was sampled from an adult with an advanced solid tumor such as melanoma, head and neck, liver or kidney cancer. The chain is built from TRBV6-5 and TRBJ2-7, with D tentatively TRBD1 (6 bases). Sequenced here: CD4+ or CD8+ T cells sorted from blood, sampled in a trial of the OX40 agonist ivuxolimab. The CDR3, as DNA: TGTGCCAGCAGTTACACAGCAGGGGTAGATACCTACGAGCAGTACTTC. This encodes CASSYTAGVDTYEQYF.